This T cell receptor beta chain derives from a study of cytomegalovirus exposure and HLA in healthy donors. Study-level background: As an earlier analysis found, roughly 180 million T cells yielded 90 million to 140 million unique TCR beta sequences. General study results and limits: An analysis that was carried out later associated 16,951 TCR beta sequences with HLA alleles at 0.05 false discovery rate. In a later analysis, DRB1 alleles had the most associated TCRs; HLA-C alleles the fewest.

As concerns this clone: Its target is not known.

This PCR relied on a set of 60 Vbeta primers and 13 Jbeta primers. Sequencing used immunoSEQ multiplex PCR; TCRdb keeps in-frame clones, though not all of them. The repertoire consists of roughly 130,000 clones, with about 76% occurring once and the leading ten covering 0.55% to 0.85%. Germline trimming cut 1 base from V and 3 bases from J; bases unmatched to any gene: 11. The CDR3 has 17 amino acids. Germline lookup yields CDR1 SGHDN and CDR2 FVKESK. This receptor was taken from a man aged 18 to 29 in good health and CMV-seronegative. The chain couples TRBV14 to TRBJ1-2; 7 bases line up with TRBD1. The specimen sequenced was PBMCs. The CDR3 DNA is TGTGCCAGCAGCCAAGTAACAGGGGTCAACCTCGACTATGGCTACACCTTC. Translating it yields CASSQVTGVNLDYGYTF.